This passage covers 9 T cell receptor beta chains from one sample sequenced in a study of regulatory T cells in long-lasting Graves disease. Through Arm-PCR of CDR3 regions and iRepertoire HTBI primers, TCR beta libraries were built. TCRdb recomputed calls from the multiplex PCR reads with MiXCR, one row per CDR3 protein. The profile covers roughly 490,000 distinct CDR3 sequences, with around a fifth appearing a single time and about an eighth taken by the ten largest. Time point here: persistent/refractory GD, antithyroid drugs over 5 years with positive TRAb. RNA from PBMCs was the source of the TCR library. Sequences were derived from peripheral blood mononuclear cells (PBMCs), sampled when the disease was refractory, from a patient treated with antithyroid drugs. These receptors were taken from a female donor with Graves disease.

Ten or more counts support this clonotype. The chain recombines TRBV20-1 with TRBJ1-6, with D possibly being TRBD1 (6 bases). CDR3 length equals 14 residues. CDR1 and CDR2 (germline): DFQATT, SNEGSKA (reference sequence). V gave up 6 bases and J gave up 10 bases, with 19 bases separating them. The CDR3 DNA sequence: TGCAGTGCCACCACACAGGGTTTCTACTCACCCCTCCACTTT. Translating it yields CSATTQGFYSPLHF.

The CDR3, as DNA: TGCGCCAGCAGCCAAGATCTTCACTACGAGCAGTACTTC. Protein sequence: CASSQDLHYEQYF. The chain has TRBV4-3 and TRBJ2-7, with D unclear. Germline V lookup: CDR1 LGHNA, CDR2 YSLEER. Trimming took 0 bases from V and 3 from J, leaving 6 bases between them. The CDR3 spans 13 residues.

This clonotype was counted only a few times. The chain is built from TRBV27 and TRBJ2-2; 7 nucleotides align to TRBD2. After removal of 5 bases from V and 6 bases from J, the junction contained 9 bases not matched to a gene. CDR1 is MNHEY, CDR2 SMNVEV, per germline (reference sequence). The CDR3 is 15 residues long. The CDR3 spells CASSPPVAGAGELFF. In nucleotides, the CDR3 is TGTGCCAGCAGTCCCCCCGTGGCGGGGGCCGGGGAGCTGTTTTTT.

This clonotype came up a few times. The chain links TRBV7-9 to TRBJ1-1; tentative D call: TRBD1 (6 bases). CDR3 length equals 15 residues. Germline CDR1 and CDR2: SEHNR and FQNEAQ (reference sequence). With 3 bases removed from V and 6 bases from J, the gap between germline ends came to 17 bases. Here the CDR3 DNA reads TGTGCCAGCAGCTTGGGGAGGGGGGCGCTGGCTGAAGCTTTCTTT. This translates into CASSLGRGALAEAFF.

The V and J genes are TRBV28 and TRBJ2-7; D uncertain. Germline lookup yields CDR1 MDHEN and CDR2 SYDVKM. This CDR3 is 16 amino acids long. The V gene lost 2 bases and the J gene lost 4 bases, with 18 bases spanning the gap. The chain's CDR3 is CASSLAFGRIEYEQYF. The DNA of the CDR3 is TGTGCCAGCAGTTTAGCGTTTGGACGGATTGAATACGAGCAGTACTTC.

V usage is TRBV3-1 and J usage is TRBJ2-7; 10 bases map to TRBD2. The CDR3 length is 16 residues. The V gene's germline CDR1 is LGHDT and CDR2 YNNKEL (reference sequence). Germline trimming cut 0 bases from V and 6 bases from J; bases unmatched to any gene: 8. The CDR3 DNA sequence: TGTGCCAGCAGCCAAGATCTAGCGGGGGCCACCCGCGAGCAGTACTTC. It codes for CASSQDLAGATREQYF.

The CDR3 DNA follows: TGTGCCAGCAGCACCAGGGGACAGGGGGTCGAGACCCAGTACTTC. It translates to CASSTRGQGVETQYF. The chain recombines TRBV7-2 with TRBJ2-5, with TRBD1 identical over 11 bases. Losses at the gene ends were 5 bases for V and 5 bases for J; bases not matched to a gene: 7. There are 15 residues in the CDR3. Germline CDR1 and CDR2: SGHTA and FQGNSA.

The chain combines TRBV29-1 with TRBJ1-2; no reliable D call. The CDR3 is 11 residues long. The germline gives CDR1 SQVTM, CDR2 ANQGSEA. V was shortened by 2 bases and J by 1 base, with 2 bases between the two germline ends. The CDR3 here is CSVEYNYGYTF. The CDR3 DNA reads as TGCAGCGTTGAATATAACTATGGCTACACCTTC.

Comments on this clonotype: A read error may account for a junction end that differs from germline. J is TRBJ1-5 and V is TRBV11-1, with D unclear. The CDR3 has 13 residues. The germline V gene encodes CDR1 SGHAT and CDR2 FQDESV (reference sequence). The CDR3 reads CASSLDGDQPLHF. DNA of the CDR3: TGTGCCAGCAGCTTAGACGGTGATCAGCCCCTGCATTTT.